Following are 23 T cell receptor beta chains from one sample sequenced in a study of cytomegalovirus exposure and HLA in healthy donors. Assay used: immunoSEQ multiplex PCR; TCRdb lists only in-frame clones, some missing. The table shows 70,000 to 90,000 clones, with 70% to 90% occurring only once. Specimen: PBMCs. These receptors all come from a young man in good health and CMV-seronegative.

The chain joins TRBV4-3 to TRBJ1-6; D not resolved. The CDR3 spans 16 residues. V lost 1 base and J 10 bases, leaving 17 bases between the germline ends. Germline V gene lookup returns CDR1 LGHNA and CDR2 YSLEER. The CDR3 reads CASSQARRVVGSPLHF. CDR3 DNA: TGCGCCAGCAGCCAAGCCCGACGGGTTGTTGGGTCACCCCTCCACTTT.

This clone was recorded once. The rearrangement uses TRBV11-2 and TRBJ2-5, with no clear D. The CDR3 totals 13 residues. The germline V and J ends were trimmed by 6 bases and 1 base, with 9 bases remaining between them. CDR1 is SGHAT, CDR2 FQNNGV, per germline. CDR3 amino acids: CASSQNLQETQYF. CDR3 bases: TGTGCCAGCAGTCAGAATCTCCAAGAGACCCAGTACTTC.

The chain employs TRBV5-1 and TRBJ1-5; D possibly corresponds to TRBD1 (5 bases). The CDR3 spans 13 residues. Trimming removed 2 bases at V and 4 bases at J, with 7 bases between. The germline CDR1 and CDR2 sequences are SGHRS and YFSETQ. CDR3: CASSFDSNQPQHF. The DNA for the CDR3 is TGCGCCAGCAGCTTCGACAGTAATCAGCCCCAGCATTTT.

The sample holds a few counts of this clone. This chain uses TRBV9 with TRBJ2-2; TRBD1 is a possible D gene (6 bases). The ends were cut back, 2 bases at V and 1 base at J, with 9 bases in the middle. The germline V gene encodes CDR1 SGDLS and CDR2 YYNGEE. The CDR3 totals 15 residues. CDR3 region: CASSVRGMNTGELFF. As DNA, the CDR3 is TGTGCCAGCAGCGTTAGGGGGATGAACACCGGGGAGCTGTTTTTT.

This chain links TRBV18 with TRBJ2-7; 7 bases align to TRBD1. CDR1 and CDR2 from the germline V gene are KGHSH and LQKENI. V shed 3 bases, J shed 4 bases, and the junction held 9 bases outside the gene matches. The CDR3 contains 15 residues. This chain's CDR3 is CASSPAAGTEYEQYF. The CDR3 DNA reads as TGTGCCAGCTCACCCGCCGCCGGGACAGAGTACGAGCAGTACTTC. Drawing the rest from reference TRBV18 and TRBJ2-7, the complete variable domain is NAGVMQNPRHLVRRRGQEARLRCSPMKGHSHVYWYRQLPEEGLKFMVYLQKENIIDESGMPKERFSAEFPKEGPSILRIQQVVRGDSAAYFCASSPAAGTEYEQYFGPGTRLTVT.

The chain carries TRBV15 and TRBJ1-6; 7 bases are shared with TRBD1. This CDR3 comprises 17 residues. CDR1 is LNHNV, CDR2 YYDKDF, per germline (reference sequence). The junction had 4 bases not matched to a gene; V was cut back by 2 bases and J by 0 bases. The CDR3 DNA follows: TGTGCCACCAGCAGAACAGGGGCTATCTCCTATAATTCACCCCTCCACTTT. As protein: CATSRTGAISYNSPLHF.

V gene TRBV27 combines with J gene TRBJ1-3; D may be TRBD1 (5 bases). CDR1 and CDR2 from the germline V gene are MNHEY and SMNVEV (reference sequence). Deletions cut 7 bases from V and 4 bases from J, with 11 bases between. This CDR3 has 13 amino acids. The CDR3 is CASTGLGGNTIYF. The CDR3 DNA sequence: TGTGCCAGCACAGGGCTCGGGGGAAACACCATATATTTT.

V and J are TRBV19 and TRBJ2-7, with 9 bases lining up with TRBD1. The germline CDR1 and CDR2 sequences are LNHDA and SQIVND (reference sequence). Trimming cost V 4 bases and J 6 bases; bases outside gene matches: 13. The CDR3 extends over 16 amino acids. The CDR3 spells CASSKPGQGSFGEQYF. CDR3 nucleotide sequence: TGTGCCAGTAGTAAACCGGGACAGGGAAGTTTCGGCGAGCAGTACTTC.

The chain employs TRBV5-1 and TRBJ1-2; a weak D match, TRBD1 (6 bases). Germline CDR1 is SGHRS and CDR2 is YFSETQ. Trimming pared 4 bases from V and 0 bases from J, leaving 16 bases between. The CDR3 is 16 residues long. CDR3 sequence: CASSHTDSPANYGYTF. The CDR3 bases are TGCGCCAGCAGCCACACGGACAGTCCAGCTAACTATGGCTACACCTTC.

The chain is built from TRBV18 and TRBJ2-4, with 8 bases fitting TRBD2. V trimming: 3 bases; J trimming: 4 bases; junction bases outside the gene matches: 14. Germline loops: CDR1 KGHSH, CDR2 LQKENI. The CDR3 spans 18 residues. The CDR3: CASSPTPGSGGRKNIQYF. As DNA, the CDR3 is TGTGCCAGCTCACCGACCCCAGGGTCGGGGGGGCGAAAAAACATTCAGTACTTC.

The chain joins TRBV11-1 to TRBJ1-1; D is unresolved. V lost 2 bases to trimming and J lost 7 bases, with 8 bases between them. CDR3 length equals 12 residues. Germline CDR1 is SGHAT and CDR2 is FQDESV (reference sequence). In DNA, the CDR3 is TGTGCCAGCAGCTTACAACACGTTGAAGCTTTCTTT. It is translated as CASSLQHVEAFF.

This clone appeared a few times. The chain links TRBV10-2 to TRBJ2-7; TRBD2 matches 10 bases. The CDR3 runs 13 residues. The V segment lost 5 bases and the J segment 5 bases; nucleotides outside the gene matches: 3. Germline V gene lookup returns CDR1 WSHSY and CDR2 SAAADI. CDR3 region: CASSLAGANEQYF. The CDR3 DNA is TGCGCCAGCAGTCTAGCGGGGGCTAACGAGCAGTACTTC.

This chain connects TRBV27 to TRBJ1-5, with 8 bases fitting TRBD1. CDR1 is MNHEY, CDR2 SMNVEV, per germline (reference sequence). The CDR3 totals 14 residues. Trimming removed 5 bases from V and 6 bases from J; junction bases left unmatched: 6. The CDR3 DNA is TGTGCCAGCAGTAGGGACAGGAAGCCTCAGCCCCAGCATTTT. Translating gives CASSRDRKPQPQHF.

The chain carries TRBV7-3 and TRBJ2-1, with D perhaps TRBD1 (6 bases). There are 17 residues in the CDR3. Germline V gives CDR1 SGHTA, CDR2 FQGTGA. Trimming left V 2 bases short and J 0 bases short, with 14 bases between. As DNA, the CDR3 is TGTGCCAGCAGCTTACCTGAACAGGGAAGCTCCTACAATGAGCAGTTCTTC. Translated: CASSLPEQGSSYNEQFF. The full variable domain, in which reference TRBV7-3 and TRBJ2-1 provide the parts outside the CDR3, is GAGVSQTPSNKVTEKGKYVELRCDPISGHTALYWYRQSLGQGPEFLIYFQGTGAADDSGLPNDRFFAVRPEGSVSTLKIQRTERGDSAVYLCASSLPEQGSSYNEQFFGPGTRLTVL.

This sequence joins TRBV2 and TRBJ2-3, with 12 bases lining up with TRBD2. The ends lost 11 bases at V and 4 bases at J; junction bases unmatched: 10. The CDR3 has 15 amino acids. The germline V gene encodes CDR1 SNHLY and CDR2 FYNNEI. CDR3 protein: CADRGLAGGSDTQYF. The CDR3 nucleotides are TGTGCCGACAGAGGCCTAGCGGGAGGGTCAGATACGCAGTATTTT.

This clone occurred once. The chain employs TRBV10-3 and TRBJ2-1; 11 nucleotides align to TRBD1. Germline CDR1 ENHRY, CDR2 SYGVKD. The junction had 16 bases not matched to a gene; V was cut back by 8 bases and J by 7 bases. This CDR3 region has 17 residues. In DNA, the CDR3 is TGTGCCATCGCATTCGGGGAAGGACAGGGGGCGAGTAATGAGCAGTTCTTC. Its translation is CAIAFGEGQGASNEQFF.

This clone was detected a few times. Here the CDR3 DNA reads TGTGCCAGCAGCGTAGATGGTAGCGGGGGGGCTAGCACAGATACGCAGTATTTT. Translating gives CASSVDGSGGASTDTQYF. V gene TRBV9 combines with J gene TRBJ2-3, with 11 bases fitting TRBD2. The CDR3 covers 18 residues. V lost 0 bases to trimming and J lost 0 bases; unmatched junction nucleotides: 6. Germline assignment: CDR1 SGDLS and CDR2 YYNGEE.

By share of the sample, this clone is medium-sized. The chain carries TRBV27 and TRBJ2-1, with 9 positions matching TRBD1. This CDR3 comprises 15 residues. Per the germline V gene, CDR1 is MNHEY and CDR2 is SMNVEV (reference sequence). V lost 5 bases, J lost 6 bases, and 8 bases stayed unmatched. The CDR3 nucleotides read TGTGCCAGCAGTCCGTCCCCGACAGGGGGCAATGAGCAGTTCTTC. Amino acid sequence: CASSPSPTGGNEQFF.

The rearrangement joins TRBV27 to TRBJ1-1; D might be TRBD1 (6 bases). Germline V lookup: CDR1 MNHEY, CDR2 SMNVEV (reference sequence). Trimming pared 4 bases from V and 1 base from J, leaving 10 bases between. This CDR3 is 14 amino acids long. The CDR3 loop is CASSYRARNTEAFF. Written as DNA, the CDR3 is TGTGCCAGCAGTTACAGGGCCCGGAACACTGAAGCTTTCTTT.

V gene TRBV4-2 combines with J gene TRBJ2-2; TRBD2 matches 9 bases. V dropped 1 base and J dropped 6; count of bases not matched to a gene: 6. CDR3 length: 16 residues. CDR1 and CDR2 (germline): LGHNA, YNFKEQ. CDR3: CASSQVLAGAPGELFF. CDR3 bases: TGTGCCAGCAGCCAAGTGTTAGCGGGAGCCCCCGGGGAGCTGTTTTTT.

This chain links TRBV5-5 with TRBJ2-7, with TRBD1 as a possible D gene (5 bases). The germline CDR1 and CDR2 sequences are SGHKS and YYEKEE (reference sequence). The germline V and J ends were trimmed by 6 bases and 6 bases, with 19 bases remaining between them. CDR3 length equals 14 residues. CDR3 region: CASTNQGALFEQYF. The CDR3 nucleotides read TGTGCCAGCACGAACCAGGGTGCCCTTTTCGAGCAGTACTTC.

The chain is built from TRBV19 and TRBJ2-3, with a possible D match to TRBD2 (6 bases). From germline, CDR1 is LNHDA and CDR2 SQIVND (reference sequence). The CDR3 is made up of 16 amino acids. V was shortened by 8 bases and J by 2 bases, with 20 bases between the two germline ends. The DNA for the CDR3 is TGTGCCAGTGATCGGCGGGGCGAGCTAAACACAGATACGCAGTATTTT. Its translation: CASDRRGELNTDTQYF.

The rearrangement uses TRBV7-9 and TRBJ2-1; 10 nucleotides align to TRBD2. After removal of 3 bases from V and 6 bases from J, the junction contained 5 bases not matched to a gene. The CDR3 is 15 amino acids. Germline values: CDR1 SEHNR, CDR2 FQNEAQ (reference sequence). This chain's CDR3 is CASSFLAGVPNEQFF. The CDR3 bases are TGTGCCAGCAGCTTCCTAGCGGGAGTACCCAATGAGCAGTTCTTC.